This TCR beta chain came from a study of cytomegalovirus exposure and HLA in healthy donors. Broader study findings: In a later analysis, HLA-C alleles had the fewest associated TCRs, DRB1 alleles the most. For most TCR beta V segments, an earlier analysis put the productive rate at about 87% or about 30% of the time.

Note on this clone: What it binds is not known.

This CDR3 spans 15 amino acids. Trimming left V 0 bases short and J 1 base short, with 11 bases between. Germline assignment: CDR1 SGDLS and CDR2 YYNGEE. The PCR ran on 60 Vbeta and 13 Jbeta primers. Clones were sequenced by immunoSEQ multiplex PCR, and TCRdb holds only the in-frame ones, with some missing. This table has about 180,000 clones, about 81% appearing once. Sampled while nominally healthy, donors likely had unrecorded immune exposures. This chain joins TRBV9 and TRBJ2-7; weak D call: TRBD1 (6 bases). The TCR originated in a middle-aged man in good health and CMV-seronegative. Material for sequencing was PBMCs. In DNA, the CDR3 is TGTGCCAGCAGCGTAGGGGCAGGGGTGTCCTACGAGCAGTACTTC. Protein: CASSVGAGVSYEQYF.